One sample yielded the 4 T cell receptor beta chains listed below, sequenced in a study of blood T cell repertoires in COVID-19. Sequencing used immunoSEQ multiplex PCR; TCRdb keeps in-frame clones, though not all of them. In the table there are over 45,000 clones, around 90% of which are singletons. The sample was peripheral blood. Receptor source: a man in his forties or fifties with COVID-19, enrolled during active disease.

The V call is TRBV28, the J call TRBJ1-2; the D gene is possibly TRBD1 (5 bases). Germline loops: CDR1 MDHEN, CDR2 SYDVKM. This CDR3 comprises 14 residues. V lost 9 bases, J lost 6 bases, and 20 bases lay in between. CDR3 coding DNA: TGTGCCAGAAGCGCCTTAAGGGGCTGGGATGGCTACACCTTC. Its protein is CARSALRGWDGYTF.

The CDR3 spells CASSSYTAGELFF. The CDR3 nucleotides are TGTGCCAGCAGCTCCTACACAGCCGGGGAGCTGTTTTTT. The V gene is TRBV5-6, the J gene TRBJ2-2, with D hard to call. The length of the CDR3 is 13 residues. V shed 3 bases and J shed 6 bases, with 9 bases lying between them. Germline V gene lookup returns CDR1 SGHDT and CDR2 YYEEEE.

The chain has TRBV19 and TRBJ2-7; 9 bases map to TRBD2. Unmatched junction bases numbered 13, after V lost 9 bases and J lost 7 bases. CDR3 length equals 14 residues. Germline V gene lookup returns CDR1 LNHDA and CDR2 SQIVND (reference sequence). The CDR3 is CASRASGAGGEQYF. The CDR3 nucleotides are TGTGCCAGCCGGGCTAGCGGGGCAGGAGGGGAGCAGTACTTC.

The chain joins TRBV7-9 to TRBJ2-1; the match to TRBD2 covers 12 bases. This CDR3 comprises 15 residues. V shed 5 bases and J 5 bases; nucleotides not matched to a gene: 4. Per the germline V gene, CDR1 is SEHNR and CDR2 is FQNEAQ (reference sequence). The CDR3 loop is CASSLTSGSHNEQFF. The CDR3 DNA is TGTGCCAGCAGCCTGACTAGCGGGAGTCACAATGAGCAGTTCTTC.